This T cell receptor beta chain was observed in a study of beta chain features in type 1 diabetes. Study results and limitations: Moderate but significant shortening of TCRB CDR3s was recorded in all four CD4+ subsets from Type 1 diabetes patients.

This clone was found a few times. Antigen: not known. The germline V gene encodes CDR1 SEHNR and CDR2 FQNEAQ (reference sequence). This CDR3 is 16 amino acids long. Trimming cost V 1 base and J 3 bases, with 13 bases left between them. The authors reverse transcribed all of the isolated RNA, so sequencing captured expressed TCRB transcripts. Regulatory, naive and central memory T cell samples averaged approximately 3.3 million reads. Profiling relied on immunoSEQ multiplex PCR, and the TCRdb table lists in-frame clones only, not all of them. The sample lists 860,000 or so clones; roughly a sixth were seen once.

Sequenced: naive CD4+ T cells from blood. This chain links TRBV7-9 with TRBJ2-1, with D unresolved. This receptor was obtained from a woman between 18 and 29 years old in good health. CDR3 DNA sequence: TGTGCCAGCAGCTTAGTTGCCCGAACCCGCTACAATGAGCAGTTCTTC. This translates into CASSLVARTRYNEQFF. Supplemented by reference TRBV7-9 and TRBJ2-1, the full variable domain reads DTGVSQNPRHKITKRGQNVTFRCDPISEHNRLYWYRQTLGQGPEFLTYFQNEAQLEKSRLLSDRFSAERPKGSFSTLEIQRTEQGDSAMYLCASSLVARTRYNEQFFGPGTRLTVL.